Reported below is one TCR beta chain. Its cognate antigen is unknown. This specimen belongs to a study of cytomegalovirus exposure and HLA in healthy donors. Study conclusions and caveats: Common viral pathogens (according to a later analysis) appeared linked to several of the most significant clusters.

Researchers ran the PCR with 60 Vbeta and 13 Jbeta primers. Only in-frame clones appear in the TCRdb table, and some are missing; sequencing was by immunoSEQ multiplex PCR. This sample has under 150,000 clones, with around 78% found just once. The V end lost 2 bases, the J end lost 2 bases, and 9 bases lay between the germline ends. The CDR3 is 13 amino acids. The germline V gene encodes CDR1 GTSNPN and CDR2 SVGIG (reference sequence). This TCR was recovered from a woman in her 40s in good health and CMV-seropositive. The V gene is TRBV30, the J gene TRBJ2-5; D is undetermined. Sequencing was done on a sample of PBMCs. CDR3 coding DNA: TGTGCCTGGAGTTCTGGAGCGCAAGAGACCCAGTACTTC. Translation gives CAWSSGAQETQYF.